This TCR beta chain was recorded in a study of neurological immune-mediated disorders. In germline, CDR1 is SGHTA, CDR2 FQGNSA. V lost 5 bases and J lost 2, with 12 bases in between. This CDR3 has 14 amino acids. The method for making cDNA was 5'RACE, and it used 10-nucleotide random UMIs. TCRdb reprocessed the 5' RACE reads with MiXCR, giving one entry per CDR3 protein. The sample consists of fewer than 50,000 distinct CDR3 sequences, roughly 2.5% of them appearing once. This clonotype was seen ten or more times. The antigen remains undetermined. Broader study findings: None of the CDR3 amino acid sequences in expanded clones turned up in more than one subject, which points to private repertoires in all groups. HTLV-1-associated myelopathy ranked highest for TCR clonal expansion and multiple sclerosis lowest, beneath healthy controls.

The sample taken for sequencing was PBMCs. V is TRBV7-2 and J is TRBJ2-5; D gene uncertain. This receptor was obtained from a young man with multiple sclerosis. The DNA for the CDR3 is TGTGCCAGCAGCCCAGCGTCAGTTCAAGAGACCCAGTACTTC. Protein sequence: CASSPASVQETQYF.